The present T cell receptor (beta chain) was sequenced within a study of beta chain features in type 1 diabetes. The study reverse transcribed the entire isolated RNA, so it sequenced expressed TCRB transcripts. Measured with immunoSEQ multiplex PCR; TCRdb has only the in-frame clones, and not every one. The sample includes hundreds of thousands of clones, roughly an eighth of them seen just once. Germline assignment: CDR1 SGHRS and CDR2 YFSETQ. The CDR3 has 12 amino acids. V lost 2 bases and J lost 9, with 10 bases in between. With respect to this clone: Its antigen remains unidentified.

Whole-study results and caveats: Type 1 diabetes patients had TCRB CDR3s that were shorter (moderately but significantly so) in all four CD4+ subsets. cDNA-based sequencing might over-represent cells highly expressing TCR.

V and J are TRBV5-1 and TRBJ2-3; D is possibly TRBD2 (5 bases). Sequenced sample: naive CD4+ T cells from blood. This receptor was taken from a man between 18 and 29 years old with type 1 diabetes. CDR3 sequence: CASSLTLETQYF. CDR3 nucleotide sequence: TGCGCCAGCAGCTTAACACTAGAGACGCAGTATTTT.